The 9 T cell receptor beta chains below come from one sample, sequenced in a study of shared clonotypes between healthy human individuals. Libraries were prepared by immunoSEQ multiplex PCR; TCRdb keeps only in-frame clonotypes and omits some of them. The table has approximately 470,000 clones, around 85% seen once. The material sequenced was PBMCs. The origin of the receptors is a woman aged 40 to 50 in good health. Some clones in this sample may be carry-over from other donors' samples.

This clone was observed at least ten times. The sample has other DNA sequences that encode this CDR3 too. The J gene is TRBJ1-1, the V gene TRBV30; a weak D match, TRBD1 (6 bases). CDR1 and CDR2 (germline): GTSNPN, SVGIG (reference sequence). The CDR3 spans 11 residues. V was shortened by 0 bases and J by 11 bases, with 10 bases between the two germline ends. Written as DNA, the CDR3 is TGTGCCTGGAGTGTACACAGGGCCGCTTTCTTT. Its protein product is CAWSVHRAAFF. The full variable domain, in which reference TRBV30 and TRBJ1-1 provide the parts outside the CDR3, is SQTIHQWPATLVQPVGSPLSLECTVEGTSNPNLYWYRQAAGRGLQLLFYSVGIGQISSEVPQNLSASRPQDRQFILSSKKLLLSDSGFYLCAWSVHRAAFFGQGTRLTVV.

The rearrangement joins TRBV27 to TRBJ2-3; D is possibly TRBD1 (5 bases). Germline assignment: CDR1 MNHEY and CDR2 SMNVEV (reference sequence). This CDR3 is built from 15 residues. Trimming took off 4 bases at V and 3 bases at J, with 14 bases between the two ends. The CDR3 region is CASSYLGAPTDTQYF. CDR3 nucleotides: TGTGCCAGCAGTTACCTTGGGGCGCCGACAGATACGCAGTATTTT.

The J gene is TRBJ2-7, the V gene TRBV2; 8 nucleotides align to TRBD2. CDR1 is SNHLY, CDR2 FYNNEI, per germline. This CDR3 is built from 13 residues. V was clipped by 8 bases and J by 0 bases; unmatched bases: 3. CDR3 DNA: TGTGCCAGCTGGCTAGCGGGCTCCTACGAGCAGTACTTC. Translated, it gives CASWLAGSYEQYF.

This clone has a handful of counts. A read error may be the cause here, since a much bigger clone is one base away. This chain joins TRBV10-3 and TRBJ2-5; either TRBD1 or TRBD2 may fit D (7 bases each). Germline assignment: CDR1 ENHRY and CDR2 SYGVKD. This CDR3 contains 13 residues. The CDR3 protein is CAVRAGGDETQYF. DNA for the CDR3: TGTGCCGTCAGGGCAGGGGGGGACGAGACCCAGTACTTC.

The gene calls are TRBV30 and TRBJ2-1; no reliable D call. V was clipped by 0 bases and J by 5 bases, with 14 bases between them. CDR3 length: 15 residues. CDR1 is GTSNPN and CDR2 is SVGIG in the germline V gene (reference sequence). DNA of the CDR3: TGTGCCTGGAGTGTATCCTGGGGATCCAACAATGAGCAGTTCTTC. Protein product: CAWSVSWGSNNEQFF. The full variable domain, its missing parts supplied by reference TRBV30 and TRBJ2-1, is SQTIHQWPATLVQPVGSPLSLECTVEGTSNPNLYWYRQAAGRGLQLLFYSVGIGQISSEVPQNLSASRPQDRQFILSSKKLLLSDSGFYLCAWSVSWGSNNEQFFGPGTRLTVL.

J is TRBJ2-5 and V is TRBV2, with D uncertain. Germline-derived CDR1 and CDR2 are SNHLY and FYNNEI. The CDR3 has 12 residues. The V end lost 10 bases, the J end lost 5 bases, and 14 bases lay between the germline ends. CDR3 bases: TGTGCCACCCTTTTATCGTCGGAGACCCAGTACTTC. It specifies CATLLSSETQYF.

This sequence joins TRBV4-3 and TRBJ1-2; no reliable D call. With 0 bases removed from V and 4 bases from J, the gap between germline ends came to 15 bases. Germline V gene sequence: CDR1 LGHNA, CDR2 YSLEER. This CDR3 has 16 amino acids. The CDR3 spells CASSQEPTASGYGYTF. In DNA, the CDR3 is TGCGCCAGCAGCCAAGAGCCGACGGCCTCCGGCTATGGCTACACCTTC.

This chain uses TRBV28 with TRBJ1-5, with D perhaps matching TRBD1 (6 bases). The germline gives CDR1 MDHEN, CDR2 SYDVKM. The CDR3 has 14 amino acids. V lost 5 bases to trimming and J lost 4 bases, with 12 bases between them. CDR3 region: CASSRGGVNQPQHF. CDR3 coding DNA: TGTGCCAGCAGTCGAGGGGGTGTGAATCAGCCCCAGCATTTT.

This clone was counted a few times. The CDR3 sequence: CASSLGTSGTISYEQYF. CDR3 DNA: TGTGCCAGCTCATTAGGGACTAGCGGGACTATTTCCTACGAGCAGTACTTC. The rearrangement links TRBV18 to TRBJ2-5; TRBD2 matches 13 bases. The end of the DNA aligns better with TRBJ2-7, so the J call may be wrong. This CDR3 spans 17 amino acids. The germline V gene has CDR1 KGHSH and CDR2 LQKENI.